This T cell receptor (beta chain) was identified in a study of T-cell memory formation after mild COVID-19. Overall study context: For the most part, TCR clusters were specific to one donor.

Trimming took off 5 bases at V and 2 bases at J, with 20 bases between the two ends. The length of the CDR3 is 17 residues. Germline CDR1 MNHEY, CDR2 SMNVEV (reference sequence). TCRdb ran MiXCR on the 5' RACE reads and lists one entry per CDR3 protein. The data show about 120,000 distinct CDR3 sequences, 22% seen once. The chain couples TRBV27 to TRBJ2-3, with D uncertain. This TCR derives from a man aged 18 to 29 who had mild COVID-19 (a few samples of this study predate the infection). Cell type and time point are not known. The material sequenced was PBMCs or a T cell subset sorted from them (not recorded which). CDR3 DNA: TGTGCCAGCAGTCCCCGCGCCCCCGATCGGACCACAGATACGCAGTATTTT. Its protein is CASSPRAPDRTTDTQYF.